The 32 T cell receptor beta chains in this list originate from one sample, sequenced in a study of T cell repertoires in cytomegalovirus infection (dated by TCRdb to 2018 to 2020). The instrument was an Illumina HiSeq 1500. In TCRdb, the public reads were trimmed at Q25 with fastp and aligned with MiXCR, with productive beta chains retained. Rows merge per CDR3 protein into single entries with the most common DNA and genes. The sample table shows about 740,000 distinct CDR3 sequences, and under 40% are seen once. More than 2.5% of the sample belongs to the ten largest clones. The specimen was PBMCs. These receptors were collected from a human donor in good health (CMV status not recorded). Some clones in this sample may be carry-over from other donors' samples.

This clonotype has more than one count but fewer than ten. The rearrangement uses TRBV20-1 and TRBJ2-5; D is perhaps TRBD2 (5 bases). Trimming left V 6 bases short and J 2 bases short, with 22 bases between. The CDR3 runs 16 residues. The V gene's germline CDR1 is DFQATT and CDR2 SNEGSKA (reference sequence). The CDR3 DNA reads as TGCAGTGCCCAGGCAAGGGTTAGGAGGAGGCAAGAGACCCAGTACTTC. It encodes CSAQARVRRRQETQYF.

This clonotype has a handful of counts. The chain joins TRBV19 to TRBJ2-2, with 9 bases that match TRBD1. Germline V gives CDR1 LNHDA, CDR2 SQIVND (reference sequence). V was pared by 7 bases and J by 4 bases, with 7 bases of the junction left unmatched. The CDR3 spans 15 residues. The CDR3 DNA reads as TGTGCCAGTAAGAACAACAGGGGGCCCACCGGGGAGCTGTTTTTT. It is translated as CASKNNRGPTGELFF.

The CDR3 DNA is TGTGCCAGTAGTACACAGGGTGGTAGCGGGGTCTGGGACGAGCAGTACTTC. Encoded protein: CASSTQGGSGVWDEQYF. The chain combines TRBV19 with TRBJ2-7, with 8 bases identical to TRBD2. This CDR3 is built from 17 residues. With V trimmed by 4 bases and J by 5 bases, 16 bases remained unmatched. From germline, CDR1 is LNHDA and CDR2 SQIVND (reference sequence).

The J gene is TRBJ2-3, the V gene TRBV28; 8 bases fit TRBD2. The V segment lost 3 bases and the J segment 8 bases; nucleotides outside the gene matches: 7. There are 14 residues in the CDR3. The germline V gene encodes CDR1 MDHEN and CDR2 SYDVKM. CDR3 DNA sequence: TGTGCCAGCAGTTTGAAAGCGGGAGCGGGTACGCAGTATTTT. It encodes CASSLKAGAGTQYF.

This clonotype appeared many times. The gene calls are TRBV7-3 and TRBJ2-7; no firm D call. In germline, CDR1 is SGHTA, CDR2 FQGTGA. The ends were cut back, 5 bases at V and 6 bases at J, with 14 bases in the middle. This CDR3 spans 13 amino acids. CDR3 coding DNA: TGTGCCAGCAGCCCTAACCCTCGGGCCGAGCAGTACTTC. Amino acid sequence: CASSPNPRAEQYF.

This clonotype was recorded a few times. V usage is TRBV12-3 or TRBV12-4 and J usage is TRBJ2-1, with 13 bases lining up with TRBD2. The junction had 8 bases not matched to a gene; V was cut back by 3 bases and J by 9 bases. The CDR3 has 16 amino acids. This CDR3 is CASSLVSGLAGAEQFF. CDR3 DNA: TGTGCCAGCAGTTTGGTCTCCGGACTAGCGGGAGCTGAGCAGTTCTTC.

The chain uses TRBV6-1 and TRBJ1-1; D remains ambiguous. Germline CDR1 MNHNS, CDR2 SASEGT. Trimming shortened V by 6 bases and J by 3 bases, and 20 bases separated the two germline ends. This CDR3 has 16 residues. The CDR3, as DNA: TGTGCCAGCAGACTGAACCCGCTAGAGAAAGACACTGAAGCTTTCTTT. This codes for CASRLNPLEKDTEAFF.

The rearrangement uses TRBV28 and TRBJ2-2, with 8 bases identical to TRBD2. This CDR3 has 12 amino acids. Unmatched junction bases numbered 6, after V lost 5 bases and J lost 13 bases. The germline CDR1 and CDR2 sequences are MDHEN and SYDVKM. The CDR3, as DNA: TGTGCCAGCAGTACGGGACTAGTTGGGCTGTTTTTT. Protein: CASSTGLVGLFF. Based on the CDR3 plus reference TRBV28 and TRBJ2-2, the full variable domain is DVKVTQSSRYLVKRTGEKVFLECVQDMDHENMFWYRQDPGLGLRLIYFSYDVKMKEKGDIPEGYSVSREKKERFSLILESASTNQTSMYLCASSTGLVGLFFGEGSRLTVL.

This clonotype was counted ten times or more. The chain is built from TRBV7-2 and TRBJ2-1; 7 nucleotides agree with TRBD1. CDR1 SGHTA and CDR2 FQGNSA come from the germline V gene. This CDR3 region has 15 residues. V dropped 1 base and J dropped 9; count of bases not matched to a gene: 9. The CDR3 reads CASSLGAGGQGEQFF. The CDR3 DNA is TGTGCCAGCAGCTTAGGCGCAGGGGGTCAAGGTGAGCAGTTCTTC.

This clonotype was seen at least ten times. The V call is TRBV7-2, the J call TRBJ2-1; TRBD2 aligns across 7 bases. Germline V gene lookup returns CDR1 SGHTA and CDR2 FQGNSA. The CDR3 has 16 residues. V dropped 2 bases and J dropped 3; count of bases not matched to a gene: 7. The CDR3, as DNA: TGTGCCAGCAGCTTAAGGGCGGGAGTGAACTACAATGAGCAGTTCTTC. Translation gives CASSLRAGVNYNEQFF.

This clonotype has just a few counts. V and J are TRBV28 and TRBJ2-5, with D unclear. Germline V gene data show CDR1 as MDHEN and CDR2 as SYDVKM. The ends were cut back, 6 bases at V and 5 bases at J, with 10 bases in the middle. The CDR3 has 12 residues. The CDR3 sequence: CASSPPLETQYF. CDR3 coding DNA: TGTGCCAGCAGCCCACCATTGGAGACCCAGTACTTC. The full variable domain, completed using reference TRBV28 and TRBJ2-5, is DVKVTQSSRYLVKRTGEKVFLECVQDMDHENMFWYRQDPGLGLRLIYFSYDVKMKEKGDIPEGYSVSREKKERFSLILESASTNQTSMYLCASSPPLETQYFGPGTRLLVL.

This chain links TRBV11-3 with TRBJ2-2, with D maybe TRBD1 (6 bases). The germline CDR1 and CDR2 sequences are SGHNT and YENEEA. This CDR3 contains 13 residues. Deletions cut 0 bases from V and 11 bases from J, with 10 bases between. CDR3 sequence: CASSLDGRGELFF. As DNA, the CDR3 is TGTGCCAGCAGCTTAGATGGCAGGGGAGAGCTGTTTTTT.

This clonotype occurred a few times. This CDR3 is CASSYFAGTGKHNEQFF. The CDR3 coding sequence is TGTGCCAGCAGCTATTTCGCCGGGACAGGGAAACACAATGAGCAGTTCTTC. The rearrangement joins TRBV7-6 to TRBJ2-1; 9 bases are shared with TRBD1. The V and J ends lost 4 bases and 5 bases, in that order; junction bases with no gene match: 12. The CDR3 is 17 residues long. Germline lookup yields CDR1 SGHVS and CDR2 FNYEAQ.

V gene TRBV6-2 or TRBV6-3 combines with J gene TRBJ1-2; unclear D gene. V lost 0 bases, J lost 4 bases, and 12 bases lay in between. The CDR3 length is 15 residues. In germline, CDR1 is MNHEY, CDR2 SVGEGT. The CDR3 is CASSYSRELGYGYTF. CDR3 coding DNA: TGTGCCAGCAGTTACTCTAGGGAACTTGGCTATGGCTACACCTTC.

This clonotype was seen a few times. The chain is built from TRBV2 and TRBJ2-7; 8 nucleotides line up with TRBD1. J was trimmed by 6 bases and V by 6 bases; bases with no gene match: 10. In germline, CDR1 is SNHLY, CDR2 FYNNEI. This CDR3 has 14 residues. The CDR3 sequence is CASSPGTGLPEQYF. Here the CDR3 DNA reads TGTGCCAGCAGCCCCGGGACAGGTTTGCCCGAGCAGTACTTC.

This clonotype was found a few times. In DNA form, the CDR3 reads TGTGCCAGCAGCTGGGGGGACAGCACCAACTATGGCTACACCTTC. Protein sequence: CASSWGDSTNYGYTF. The chain combines TRBV5-6 with TRBJ1-2, with TRBD1 matching 7 bases. J lost 2 bases, V lost 3 bases, and 7 bases had no gene match. Germline-derived CDR1 and CDR2 are SGHDT and YYEEEE. CDR3 size: 15 residues.

This clonotype was observed a few times. This chain connects TRBV2 to TRBJ1-3; D call uncertain. V shed 6 bases and J shed 8 bases, with 11 bases lying between them. Germline V gene lookup returns CDR1 SNHLY and CDR2 FYNNEI. The CDR3 has 12 residues. The CDR3 loop reads CASSETIDTIYF. Written as DNA, the CDR3 is TGTGCCAGCAGCGAAACAATTGACACCATATATTTT. Drawing the rest from reference TRBV2 and TRBJ1-3, the complete variable domain is EPEVTQTPSHQVTQMGQEVILRCVPISNHLYFYWYRQILGQKVEFLVSFYNNEISEKSEIFDDQFSVERPDGSNFTLKIRSTKLEDSAMYFCASSETIDTIYFGEGSWLTVV.

This chain connects TRBV5-6 to TRBJ2-5; tentatively, D is TRBD1 (6 bases). The CDR3 is 16 residues long. V lost 0 bases and J lost 2, with 14 bases in between. Germline loops: CDR1 SGHDT, CDR2 YYEEEE. This CDR3 reads CASSLGARTVQETQYF. In DNA form, the CDR3 reads TGTGCCAGCAGCTTGGGGGCCCGGACAGTACAAGAGACCCAGTACTTC.

This clonotype was seen at least ten times. The rearrangement joins TRBV12-3 or TRBV12-4 to TRBJ2-2; D remains unclear. The CDR3 covers 14 residues. Trimming removed 1 base from V and 1 base from J, with 4 bases in between. CDR3: CASSLGENTGELFF. DNA of the CDR3: TGTGCCAGCAGTTTAGGCGAGAACACCGGGGAGCTGTTTTTT.

The sample holds a few counts of this clonotype. The V call is TRBV28, the J call TRBJ2-7, with 8 nucleotides matching TRBD2. This CDR3 is 12 amino acids long. Per the germline V gene, CDR1 is MDHEN and CDR2 is SYDVKM. In nucleotides, the CDR3 is TGTGGGGCTAGCGGGCGTACCTACGAGCAGTACTTC. Its translation is CGASGRTYEQYF. Combining the CDR3 with reference TRBV28 and TRBJ2-7 gives the whole variable domain DVKVTQSSRYLVKRTGEKVFLECVQDMDHENMFWYRQDPGLGLRLIYFSYDVKMKEKGDIPEGYSVSREKKERFSLILESASTNQTSMYLCGASGRTYEQYFGPGTRLTVT.

This clonotype showed up many times. The chain uses TRBV7-8 and TRBJ2-1, with 10 bases fitting TRBD2. Germline V lookup: CDR1 SGHVS, CDR2 FQNEAQ. Germline trimming cut 4 bases from V and 5 bases from J; bases unmatched to any gene: 2. CDR3 length: 14 residues. Written as DNA, the CDR3 is TGTGCCAGCAGCTGGACTAGCGGCAACAATGAGCAGTTCTTC. This codes for CASSWTSGNNEQFF.

This clonotype appeared many times. The chain joins TRBV4-1 to TRBJ2-7, with 10 positions matching TRBD2. The trim removed 5 bases at V and 4 bases at J, leaving 8 bases unmatched. The CDR3 length is 15 residues. Germline V gene sequence: CDR1 MGHRA, CDR2 YSYEKL. CDR3 protein: CASSLRSSGGYEQYF. Here the CDR3 DNA reads TGCGCCAGCAGCTTAAGATCTAGCGGGGGTTACGAGCAGTACTTC.

The J gene is TRBJ2-3, the V gene TRBV15; TRBD1 aligns across 9 bases. The CDR3 spans 16 residues. Per the germline V gene, CDR1 is LNHNV and CDR2 is YYDKDF (reference sequence). Trimming cost V 1 base and J 4 bases; bases outside gene matches: 6. CDR3 bases: TGTGCCACCAGCAGAGGGGACAGGGCCCTCGCAGATACGCAGTATTTT. Its protein product is CATSRGDRALADTQYF.

In its sample, this clonotype was seen many times. The chain recombines TRBV7-2 with TRBJ2-7; 8 nucleotides match TRBD2. The J segment lost 0 bases and the V segment lost 3 bases, leaving 7 bases of the junction unmatched. Germline values: CDR1 SGHTA, CDR2 FQGNSA. This CDR3 region has 16 residues. The CDR3 region is CASSFSSGGVSYEQYF. In DNA form, the CDR3 reads TGTGCCAGCAGCTTCTCGAGCGGGGGAGTCTCCTACGAGCAGTACTTC.

This chain links TRBV11-3 with TRBJ2-1; 7 nucleotides align to TRBD2. The CDR3 totals 17 residues. The ends lost 5 bases at V and 5 bases at J; junction bases unmatched: 15. Germline-derived CDR1 and CDR2 are SGHNT and YENEEA. CDR3 bases: TGTGCCAGCAGCCACGAAATAACTAGCGAAGCAAACAATGAGCAGTTCTTC. Amino acid sequence: CASSHEITSEANNEQFF.

A note on this clonotype: Germline and junction disagree at one end, which may indicate a read error. The chain links TRBV5-1 to TRBJ1-1, with D unresolved. CDR3 length equals 12 residues. CDR1 is SGHRS and CDR2 is YFSETQ in the germline V gene. CDR3 in amino acids: CASRLQNTEAFF. In nucleotides, the CDR3 is TGCGCCAGCCGCTTGCAGAACACTGAAGCTTTCTTT. Filled out from reference TRBV5-1 and TRBJ1-1, the complete variable domain reads KAGVTQTPRYLIKTRGQQVTLSCSPISGHRSVSWYQQTPGQGLQFLFEYFSETQRNKGNFPGRFSGRQFSNSRSEMNVSTLELGDSALYLCASRLQNTEAFFGQGTRLTVV.

As to this clonotype: A read error is likely, as this CDR3 ends without the conserved phenylalanine or tryptophan. The V and J genes are TRBV12-3 or TRBV12-4 and TRBJ2-5; possibly TRBD1 for D (5 bases). This CDR3 contains 15 residues. Trimming took off 6 bases at V and 8 bases at J, with 22 bases between the two ends. The CDR3 sequence is CASSLKRQNHDTQYL. CDR3 nucleotide sequence: TGTGCCAGCAGCCTAAAGAGACAGAACCACGATACCCAGTACTTA.

In this sample, this clonotype turned up a few times. The chain carries TRBV2 and TRBJ1-1; TRBD1 might be the D (5 bases). The CDR3 contains 14 residues. Trimming stripped 1 base from V and 1 base from J, with 7 bases between. Germline loops: CDR1 SNHLY, CDR2 FYNNEI. This chain's CDR3 is CASSEDRRNTEAFF. In DNA form, the CDR3 reads TGTGCCAGCAGTGAAGACAGGAGGAACACTGAAGCTTTCTTT. The full variable domain, rest sourced from reference TRBV2 and TRBJ1-1, is EPEVTQTPSHQVTQMGQEVILRCVPISNHLYFYWYRQILGQKVEFLVSFYNNEISEKSEIFDDQFSVERPDGSNFTLKIRSTKLEDSAMYFCASSEDRRNTEAFFGQGTRLTVV.

The chain carries TRBV12-3 or TRBV12-4 and TRBJ2-1; 8 bases are shared with TRBD2. This CDR3 is built from 16 residues. Trimming took 0 bases from V and 4 from J; bases not matched to a gene: 5. The CDR3 nucleotides are TGTGCCAGCAGTTTAGCGCTGAGCGGGAGTTACAATGAGCAGTTCTTC. This translates into CASSLALSGSYNEQFF.

This sequence joins TRBV5-4 and TRBJ1-1, with D perhaps matching TRBD1 (5 bases). CDR3 length: 17 amino acids. Germline lookup yields CDR1 SGHNT and CDR2 YYREEE (reference sequence). Trimming stripped 4 bases from V and 0 bases from J, with 19 bases between. The CDR3 protein is CASSGGWDENMNTEAFF. CDR3 sequence (DNA): TGTGCCAGCAGCGGGGGTTGGGATGAGAATATGAACACTGAAGCTTTCTTT. Variable domain in full (rest from reference TRBV5-4 and TRBJ1-1): ETGVTQSPTHLIKTRGQQVTLRCSSQSGHNTVSWYQQALGQGPQFIFQYYREEENGRGNFPPRFSGLQFPNYSSELNVNALELDDSALYLCASSGGWDENMNTEAFFGQGTRLTVV.

The chain recombines TRBV12-3 or TRBV12-4 with TRBJ2-2; D is possibly TRBD1 or TRBD2 (5 bases each). V was trimmed by 5 bases and J by 12 bases, leaving 13 bases between them. The CDR3 totals 12 residues. The CDR3 bases are TGTGCCAGCAGTCCCTCGGGGCGCCAGCTGTTTTTT. Translation: CASSPSGRQLFF.

This clonotype has a handful of counts. DNA for the CDR3: TGTGCCAGCAGCTTAGTCACCTACAATGAGCAGTTCTTC. It yields the protein CASSLVTYNEQFF. The rearrangement links TRBV7-9 to TRBJ2-1; D gene ambiguous. Germline CDR1 reads SEHNR; CDR2 reads FQNEAQ (reference sequence). Deletions cut 1 base from V and 2 bases from J, with 3 bases between. This CDR3 contains 13 residues.